The 21 T cell receptor beta chains below were found in one sample sequenced in a study of cytomegalovirus exposure and HLA in healthy donors. PCR employed 60 Vbeta and 13 Jbeta primers. Only in-frame clones appear in the TCRdb table, and some are missing; sequencing was by immunoSEQ multiplex PCR. The data contain 60,000 to 75,000 clones, around 74% of them singletons. What was sequenced was PBMCs. These receptors were taken from a woman aged 55-70 years in good health and CMV-seropositive.

This clone was counted a single time. The CDR3 sequence: CASKAGTSGELFF. The CDR3 nucleotides are TGCGCCAGCAAGGCGGGAACGTCCGGGGAGCTGTTTTTT. V usage is TRBV10-1 and J usage is TRBJ2-2; D perhaps matches TRBD2 (6 bases). Between the trimmed V and J ends, which lost 7 bases and 6 bases, there was a span of 12 bases. The CDR3 consists of 13 residues. The germline CDR1 and CDR2 sequences are WNHNN and SYGVQD (reference sequence).

This clone has more than one count but fewer than ten. The rearrangement joins TRBV6-6 to TRBJ2-7; 7 nucleotides match TRBD1. The CDR3 spans 13 residues. In germline, CDR1 is MNHNY, CDR2 SVGAGI (reference sequence). The J segment lost 1 base and the V segment lost 8 bases, leaving 5 bases of the junction unmatched. CDR3 nucleotide sequence: TGTGCCAGCGGTCCGGGACAGTCCTACGAGCAGTACTTC. It is translated as CASGPGQSYEQYF.

This sequence joins TRBV7-6 and TRBJ2-7; possible D gene TRBD1, 6 bases. The CDR3 covers 17 residues. Germline lookup yields CDR1 SGHVS and CDR2 FNYEAQ. V gave up 0 bases and J gave up 3 bases, with 18 bases separating them. This chain's CDR3 is CASSLAESGEGGYEQYF. The CDR3 nucleotides are TGTGCCAGCAGCTTAGCAGAGTCAGGGGAAGGTGGCTACGAGCAGTACTTC.

This sequence joins TRBV18 and TRBJ1-2; tentatively, D is TRBD1 (6 bases). CDR3 length: 11 amino acids. Trimming stripped 2 bases from V and 12 bases from J, with 10 bases between. Germline CDR1 reads KGHSH; CDR2 reads LQKENI. CDR3 nucleotide sequence: TGTGCCAGCTCACCAGGACAGTTGGACACCTTC. It is translated as CASSPGQLDTF.

This rearrangement joins TRBV29-1 to TRBJ2-3; 11 bases line up with TRBD1. The CDR3 loop spans 12 amino acids. Germline values: CDR1 SQVTM, CDR2 ANQGSEA. V trimming: 6 bases; J trimming: 5 bases; junction bases outside the gene matches: 1. CDR3 protein: CSVGQGGDTQYF. The CDR3 bases are TGCAGCGTGGGACAGGGGGGAGATACGCAGTATTTT.

The count of this clone is one. This rearrangement joins TRBV7-8 to TRBJ1-6; D not certain. V gave up 5 bases and J gave up 6 bases, with 14 bases separating them. This CDR3 has 15 amino acids. The germline V gene has CDR1 SGHVS and CDR2 FQNEAQ. Written as DNA, the CDR3 is TGTGCCAGCAGCGTTCGACTGACGAGTAATTCACCCCTCCACTTT. Protein product: CASSVRLTSNSPLHF.

The V call is TRBV5-1, the J call TRBJ1-1, with D perhaps matching TRBD1 (6 bases). The germline V and J ends were trimmed by 0 bases and 11 bases, with 11 bases remaining between them. Germline-derived CDR1 and CDR2 are SGHRS and YFSETQ. The CDR3 length is 12 residues. CDR3 region: CASSLGQEEAFF. DNA for the CDR3: TGCGCCAGCAGCTTGGGACAGGAGGAGGCTTTCTTT.

J is TRBJ2-5 and V is TRBV5-5, with 8 nucleotides matching TRBD1. V shed 3 bases and J 5 bases; nucleotides not matched to a gene: 9. Per germline, CDR1 SGHKS and CDR2 YYEKEE (reference sequence). The CDR3 runs to 15 residues. CDR3 residues: CASSSPTGDHETQYF. The DNA for the CDR3 is TGTGCCAGCAGCTCCCCGACAGGGGATCATGAGACCCAGTACTTC.

Here the CDR3 reads CASSIGTGGIDEQFF. The CDR3 nucleotides read TGCGCCAGCAGCATCGGGACAGGGGGCATCGATGAGCAGTTCTTC. V and J are TRBV5-1 and TRBJ2-1, with 12 bases aligning to TRBD1. The CDR3 length is 15 residues. The germline gives CDR1 SGHRS, CDR2 YFSETQ. Unmatched junction bases numbered 7, after V lost 4 bases and J lost 8 bases.

This clone occurred a few times. This chain links TRBV19 with TRBJ1-5; D uncertain. The CDR3 spans 12 residues. Germline assignment: CDR1 LNHDA and CDR2 SQIVND (reference sequence). Between the trimmed V and J ends, which lost 6 bases and 3 bases, there was a span of 6 bases. CDR3 nucleotides: TGTGCCAGTAGCCTATTCAATCAGCCCCAGCATTTT. Translated: CASSLFNQPQHF.

There are a few counts of this clone. J is TRBJ2-7 and V is TRBV6-5; 7 bases match TRBD2. V lost 0 bases, J lost 6 bases, and 5 bases stayed unmatched. The germline V gene encodes CDR1 MNHEY and CDR2 SVGAGI. This CDR3 has 14 residues. DNA of the CDR3: TGTGCCAGCAGTTACTCGAGCCTAGCGGCCGAGCAGTACTTC. Its translation: CASSYSSLAAEQYF.

With respect to this clone: The DNA is omitted, as the CDR3 cannot be located on it reliably, and the CDR3 follows TCRdb's listing. The rearrangement uses TRBV19 and TRBJ1-4; the table gives TRBD1 as D, unverified against the DNA. CDR1 is LNHDA, CDR2 SQIVND, per germline (reference sequence). The CDR3 comprises 15 residues, both ends counted. CDR3 region: CASSLRARGFEKLFF.

The rearrangement uses TRBV6-6 and TRBJ2-2, with D possibly matching TRBD2 (5 bases). CDR3 size: 15 residues. Germline V gene data show CDR1 as MNHNY and CDR2 as SVGAGI (reference sequence). Trimming left V 6 bases short and J 1 base short, with 12 bases between. The chain's CDR3 is CASSRRGGNTGELFF. DNA of the CDR3: TGTGCCAGCAGCCGCCGTGGAGGGAACACCGGGGAGCTGTTTTTT.

To note about this clone: The junction does not match germline at one end; this may be a read error. This chain uses TRBV5-6 with TRBJ1-2; D perhaps matches TRBD1 (5 bases). The CDR3 totals 13 residues. CDR1 is SGHDT, CDR2 YYEEEE, per germline. In nucleotides, the CDR3 is TGTGCCAGCAGCGGGGGAGGCGGCTATGGCCACACCTTC. Amino acids: CASSGGGGYGHTF.

This clone was recorded once. This chain joins TRBV10-1 and TRBJ2-7, with 11 bases identical to TRBD1. The CDR3 totals 13 residues. The germline CDR1 and CDR2 sequences are WNHNN and SYGVQD (reference sequence). With 5 bases clipped from V and 6 bases from J, the junction kept 3 bases outside the gene matches. CDR3 in amino acids: CASSRTGGGEQYF. CDR3 bases: TGCGCCAGCAGTCGGACAGGGGGCGGCGAGCAGTACTTC.

The chain is built from TRBV29-1 and TRBJ1-6; D might be TRBD1 (5 bases). The CDR3 runs 13 residues. V lost 6 bases to trimming and J lost 7 bases, with 13 bases between them. The germline CDR1 and CDR2 sequences are SQVTM and ANQGSEA. This chain's CDR3 is CSVRGGTNSPLHF. In DNA form, the CDR3 reads TGCAGCGTCCGGGGGGGGACCAATTCACCCCTCCACTTT. The full variable domain, its missing parts supplied by reference TRBV29-1 and TRBJ1-6, is SAVISQKPSRDICQRGTSLTIQCQVDSQVTMMFWYRQQPGQSLTLIATANQGSEATYESGFVIDKFPISRPNLTFSTLTVSNMSPEDSSIYLCSVRGGTNSPLHFGNGTRLTVT.

The CDR3, as DNA: TGTGCCAGCAGCCAGGGTGGAGTCACTGAAGCTTTCTTT. This encodes CASSQGGVTEAFF. The gene calls are TRBV6-5 and TRBJ1-1; perhaps TRBD1 as D (5 bases). The V and J ends lost 6 bases and 4 bases respectively, with 12 bases between them. Germline CDR1 reads MNHEY; CDR2 reads SVGAGI. There are 13 residues in the CDR3.

V usage is TRBV6-1 and J usage is TRBJ1-2; possibly TRBD1 for D (6 bases). Trimming shortened V by 6 bases and J by 3 bases, and 17 bases separated the two germline ends. There are 15 residues in the CDR3. CDR1 is MNHNS, CDR2 SASEGT, per germline. CDR3 DNA sequence: TGTGCCAGCAGCCTTAAACACAGGGACCACTATGGCTACACCTTC. It encodes CASSLKHRDHYGYTF.

The rearrangement links TRBV5-1 to TRBJ1-2; D remains unclear. The CDR3 length is 14 residues. The germline V and J ends were trimmed by 3 bases and 10 bases, with 19 bases remaining between them. CDR1 and CDR2 (germline): SGHRS, YFSETQ. CDR3 region: CASSSTAPAEDYTF. The CDR3 region has the DNA TGCGCCAGCAGCTCTACCGCGCCTGCTGAGGACTACACCTTC.

The chain employs TRBV11-1 and TRBJ1-1, with TRBD1 identical over 8 bases. V gave up 6 bases and J gave up 2 bases; unmatched junction bases: 8. The CDR3 sequence is 15 residues long. CDR1 is SGHAT, CDR2 FQDESV, per germline (reference sequence). The CDR3 region has the DNA TGTGCCAGCAGTTTCCCGGACAGGGTAAACACTGAAGCTTTCTTT. Its translation: CASSFPDRVNTEAFF.

In this sample, this clone turned up a few times. The chain carries TRBV6-5 and TRBJ2-1; D call uncertain. This CDR3 comprises 15 residues. Germline V CDR1 and CDR2: MNHEY, SVGAGI. The ends were cut back, 7 bases at V and 5 bases at J, with 18 bases in the middle. Here the CDR3 reads CASTPPRSRNNEQFF. CDR3 nucleotides: TGTGCCAGCACCCCCCCGAGGAGCAGAAACAATGAGCAGTTCTTC.